Presented here are 21 T cell receptor beta chains from one specimen sequenced in a study of regulatory T cells in long-lasting Graves disease. TCR beta libraries were built with iRepertoire HTBI primers and Arm-PCR of CDR3 regions. TCRdb reprocessed the multiplex PCR reads with MiXCR, giving one entry per CDR3 protein. Among roughly 400,000 distinct CDR3 sequences listed, less than 25% were seen once. Time point: persistent/refractory GD, antithyroid drugs over 5 years with positive TRAb. The authors made the TCR library using RNA they extracted from PBMCs. The specimen was peripheral blood mononuclear cells (PBMCs), collected when the disease was refractory, from a patient treated with antithyroid drugs. These receptors originate from a female donor with Graves disease.

The CDR3, as DNA: TGTGCCAGCTCACCAAGGGACAGGGAGGTCTATGGCTACACCTTC. Translated: CASSPRDREVYGYTF. The rearrangement links TRBV18 to TRBJ1-2; 9 bases agree with TRBD1. V gave up 2 bases and J gave up 4 bases; unmatched junction bases: 5. Germline CDR1 is KGHSH and CDR2 is LQKENI. The CDR3 spans 15 residues.

This chain joins TRBV12-3 or TRBV12-4 and TRBJ2-2, with D maybe TRBD2 (6 bases). The CDR3 is made up of 16 amino acids. The V end lost 6 bases, the J end lost 6 bases, and 20 bases lay between the germline ends. CDR3 region: CASSPRLVQSPGELFF. DNA for the CDR3: TGTGCCAGCAGCCCCCGACTAGTTCAATCCCCCGGGGAGCTGTTTTTT.

This clonotype appeared a few times. The CDR3 region has the DNA TGTGCCAGCAGTTCCCCTAAGGCACAGGATAGCAATCAGCCCCAGCATTTT. Amino acids: CASSSPKAQDSNQPQHF. The chain couples TRBV28 to TRBJ1-5, with a possible D match to TRBD1 (5 bases). The CDR3 totals 17 residues. Trimming shortened V by 4 bases and J by 0 bases, and 16 bases separated the two germline ends. CDR1 and CDR2 (germline): MDHEN, SYDVKM.

This clonotype was observed at least ten times. This sequence joins TRBV15 and TRBJ1-1, with D possibly being TRBD1 (6 bases). In germline, CDR1 is LNHNV, CDR2 YYDKDF (reference sequence). V lost 6 bases and J 7 bases, leaving 18 bases between the germline ends. This CDR3 contains 14 residues. CDR3 bases: TGTGCCACCAGTACCTGGGGGGCCGGTGGTGAAGCTTTCTTT. Amino acid sequence: CATSTWGAGGEAFF.

The chain is built from TRBV7-9 and TRBJ2-5; 10 bases line up with TRBD2. TRBJ2-1 matches the DNA end more closely, so the J call is doubtful. The germline V gene has CDR1 SEHNR and CDR2 FQNEAQ (reference sequence). This CDR3 is built from 17 residues. The CDR3 protein is CASSLRTSGAAYNEQFF. The DNA for the CDR3 is TGTGCCAGCAGCCTCAGGACTAGCGGAGCGGCCTACAATGAGCAGTTCTTC.

The CDR3 region is CASSEDREYEQYF. The CDR3 DNA follows: TGTGCCAGTAGTGAAGACAGGGAGTACGAGCAGTACTTC. The J gene is TRBJ2-7, the V gene TRBV19; 7 nucleotides agree with TRBD1. The V gene end was trimmed by 5 bases and the J gene end by 4 bases; junction bases not matched to a gene: 5. Germline V gene lookup returns CDR1 LNHDA and CDR2 SQIVND (reference sequence). The CDR3 totals 13 residues.

The J gene is TRBJ1-2, the V gene TRBV7-9; 12 bases align to TRBD1. Trimming cost V 5 bases and J 6 bases; bases outside gene matches: 10. CDR1 is SEHNR, CDR2 FQNEAQ, per germline (reference sequence). This CDR3 has 16 amino acids. The CDR3 sequence: CASSAGTGGESNGYTF. The CDR3 nucleotides read TGTGCCAGCAGCGCTGGGACAGGGGGCGAATCAAATGGCTACACCTTC.

This chain uses TRBV10-2 with TRBJ2-5, with D tentatively TRBD2 (5 bases). Per germline, CDR1 WSHSY and CDR2 SAAADI. The CDR3 runs 13 residues. The V and J ends lost 4 bases and 3 bases respectively, with 9 bases between them. The CDR3 spells CASSVNGKETQYF. The CDR3 DNA sequence: TGCGCCAGCAGTGTGAACGGGAAAGAGACCCAGTACTTC.

This clonotype appeared a few times. This chain joins TRBV11-2 and TRBJ2-3; D might be TRBD2 (6 bases). CDR3 size: 14 residues. Germline values: CDR1 SGHAT, CDR2 FQNNGV. The ends were cut back, 5 bases at V and 4 bases at J, with 13 bases in the middle. In nucleotides, the CDR3 is TGTGCCAGCAGCCCGGGACTTACCGCAGATACGCAGTATTTT. Amino acids: CASSPGLTADTQYF.

In this sample, this clonotype turned up many times. The chain links TRBV15 to TRBJ2-5; D gene ambiguous. V lost 1 base to trimming and J lost 0 bases, with 3 bases between them. The CDR3 has 13 residues. Germline CDR1 and CDR2: LNHNV and YYDKDF (reference sequence). The CDR3 is CATSRVDQETQYF. CDR3 nucleotides: TGTGCCACCAGCAGAGTGGACCAAGAGACCCAGTACTTC.

This clonotype was counted many times. The CDR3 reads CASSLARGGYTEAFF. The CDR3 DNA is TGTGCCAGCAGCTTAGCGCGAGGGGGATACACTGAAGCTTTCTTT. The rearrangement links TRBV7-2 to TRBJ1-1; possible D gene TRBD1, 6 bases. The CDR3 spans 15 residues. The germline V and J ends were trimmed by 0 bases and 3 bases, with 11 bases remaining between them. Germline V gene lookup returns CDR1 SGHTA and CDR2 FQGNSA.

The chain links TRBV7-3 to TRBJ1-3, with D tentatively TRBD1 (6 bases). CDR1 is SGHTA, CDR2 FQGTGA, per germline. Trimming stripped 2 bases from V and 3 bases from J, with 14 bases between. This CDR3 is built from 16 residues. This CDR3 is CASSLEGPGVGNTIYF. For the CDR3, the DNA is TGTGCCAGCAGCTTAGAGGGACCAGGGGTTGGAAACACCATATATTTT.

The sample holds a few counts of this clonotype. The chain is built from TRBV19 and TRBJ1-5; unclear D gene. V dropped 0 bases and J dropped 0 bases, with 9 bases sitting between them. The CDR3 totals 16 residues. Looked up from germline, CDR1 is LNHDA and CDR2 is SQIVND (reference sequence). CDR3 in amino acids: CASSIDPSPSNQPQHF. Here the CDR3 DNA reads TGTGCCAGTAGTATAGATCCCAGTCCTAGCAATCAGCCCCAGCATTTT.

The V and J genes are TRBV20-1 and TRBJ2-6; D gene ambiguous. Between the trimmed V and J ends, which lost 5 bases and 3 bases, there was a span of 8 bases. The CDR3 length is 13 residues. Germline-derived CDR1 and CDR2 are DFQATT and SNEGSKA (reference sequence). The CDR3 coding sequence is TGCAGTGCTGCCTCACATGGGGCCAACGTCCTGACTTTC. Protein product: CSAASHGANVLTF.

This clonotype showed up just a few times. The chain recombines TRBV12-3 or TRBV12-4 with TRBJ2-5; D is uncertain. The CDR3 has 15 amino acids. V was shortened by 7 bases and J by 5 bases, with 20 bases between the two germline ends. CDR3 amino acids: CASTHESAQTETQYF. The DNA of the CDR3 is TGTGCCAGCACTCACGAGTCGGCTCAGACGGAGACCCAGTACTTC.

In this sample, this clonotype turned up many times. This chain joins TRBV12-3 or TRBV12-4 and TRBJ1-4; D gene ambiguous. The length of the CDR3 is 15 residues. The ends were cut back, 2 bases at V and 4 bases at J, with 11 bases in the middle. The CDR3 bases are TGTGCCAGCAGTTTATCCGGGGTGCTTAATGAAAAACTGTTTTTT. As protein: CASSLSGVLNEKLFF.

This clonotype was seen at least ten times. The chain is built from TRBV6-1 and TRBJ1-2, with TRBD1 matching 7 bases. This CDR3 region has 16 residues. CDR1 and CDR2 (germline): MNHNS, SASEGT. With V trimmed by 4 bases and J by 6 bases, 14 bases remained unmatched. The CDR3 coding sequence is TGTGCCAGCAGTGTGGACGACCGACAGGGAACGAATGGCTACACCTTC. It codes for CASSVDDRQGTNGYTF.

There are many counts of this clonotype. The chain combines TRBV12-3 or TRBV12-4 with TRBJ2-7; 11 bases are a match to TRBD1. V shed 8 bases and J 4 bases; nucleotides not matched to a gene: 1. The CDR3 covers 12 residues. Here the CDR3 DNA reads TGTGCCAGCGGGGACAGGGGGTACGAGCAGTACTTC. Amino acids: CASGDRGYEQYF.

This clonotype turned up a few times. A read error is possible here, since a much larger clone lies one base away. V and J are TRBV11-2 and TRBJ2-7; TRBD2 matches 9 bases. CDR1 is SGHAT, CDR2 FQNNGV, per germline. This CDR3 spans 14 amino acids. CDR3 sequence (DNA): TGTGTCAGCAGCCCTATGACTAGCGGCTACGAGCAGTACTTC. This translates into CVSSPMTSGYEQYF.

This rearrangement joins TRBV6-5 to TRBJ2-5; no clear D. Trimming stripped 0 bases from V and 1 base from J, with 6 bases between. Germline CDR1 MNHEY, CDR2 SVGAGI. CDR3 length: 14 residues. The CDR3 DNA reads as TGTGCCAGCAGTTACTCTGGGTTCCAAGAGACCCAGTACTTC. This codes for CASSYSGFQETQYF.

This clonotype was seen repeatedly, ten times or more. The rearrangement joins TRBV3-1 to TRBJ2-1; D call uncertain. The germline V gene has CDR1 LGHDT and CDR2 YNNKEL (reference sequence). Trimming cost V 1 base and J 10 bases, with 14 bases left between them. This CDR3 comprises 14 residues. The CDR3 sequence: CASSQAITRPEQFF. CDR3 bases: TGTGCCAGCAGCCAAGCCATAACCAGGCCCGAGCAGTTCTTC.